A selection of T cell receptor beta chains follows, all from one sample in a study of T cells after posttransplantation cyclophosphamide. The protocol was immunoSEQ multiplex PCR, while the TCRdb copy is restricted to in-frame clones and leaves out a portion. The data show over 35,000 clones, with none appearing a single time. Sequences were obtained from PBMCs. These receptors were taken from a man aged 50 to 60 in good health, CMV-negative, and a related stem cell transplant donor. Both conserved end residues are trimmed from each CDR3. For some rows the clone size is stated as once, few or many, or as a class when expanded; others skip it.

j_call | clone_size | cdr3_length | v_call | cdr3_aa
TRBJ2-1 | many | 13 | TRBV7-9 | ASSLGTRVYNEQF
TRBJ2-5 | many | 13 | TRBV23-1 | ASTRPGWIGETQY
TRBJ2-3 | many | 14 | TRBV5-8 | ASSLRSGRSTDTQY
TRBJ1-2 | many | 10 | TRBV7-2 | ASSLTGQGYT
TRBJ2-5 | . | 12 | TRBV6-1 | ASSGQVGQETQY
TRBJ2-5 | many | 12 | TRBV6-6 | ASSGRLAQETQY
TRBJ1-4 | many | 11 | TRBV2 | ASSGTGHEKLF
TRBJ1-2 | many | 12 | TRBV19 | ASSRDRGTRGYT
TRBJ2-7 | many | 17 | TRBV14 | ASSQEVVSGQILTYEQY
TRBJ2-3 | many | 13 | TRBV5-5 | ASGTRGQGLDRQY
TRBJ1-2 | many | 14 | TRBV9 | ASSVDGTPLGYGYT
TRBJ2-2 | many | 15 | TRBV6-1 | ASSVQTGLRNTGELF
TRBJ2-7 | few | 12 | TRBV30 | AWSPWRGGSEQY
TRBJ1-1 | many | 11 | TRBV7-3 | ASSFGRDTEAF
TRBJ1-1 | many | 12 | TRBV10-3 | ATERGREGTEAF
TRBJ2-1 | few | 13 | TRBV6-4 | ASSAGLAGADEQF
TRBJ1-2 | many | 12 | TRBV4-2 | ASSPGTGGRGYT